This entry is about one T cell receptor beta chain. Its antigen is undetermined. Via MiXCR, TCRdb re-called the 5' RACE reads, giving one row per CDR3 protein. In the table there are a few hundred thousand distinct CDR3 sequences, approximately 5.2% of which are singletons. The sample originates from a study of T cells after yellow fever vaccination. Study results and caveats: The secondary response peaked faster, at day 5 versus 15, but was weaker. At about 97% for CD4 and about 91% for CD8, most primary-vaccination clones showed up again after the booster.

The germline V gene encodes CDR1 SGHTA and CDR2 FQGNSA. Trimming removed 4 bases from V and 3 bases from J; junction bases left unmatched: 7. There are 15 residues in the CDR3. This material consisted of CD4+ T cells sorted from PBMCs, taken on the day of the yellow fever booster vaccination. The chain carries TRBV7-2 and TRBJ2-5, with 8 bases aligning to TRBD1. The TCR sequence derives from a man between 18 and 35 years old who received the YFV17D yellow fever vaccine. The CDR3 here is CASSYQTGVEETQYF. CDR3 nucleotide sequence: TGTGCCAGCAGCTATCAGACAGGGGTAGAAGAGACCCAGTACTTC. The variable domain in full, completed from reference TRBV7-2 and TRBJ2-5, reads GAGVSQSPSNKVTEKGKDVELRCDPISGHTALYWYRQSLGQGLEFLIYFQGNSAPDKSGLPSDRFSAERTGGSVSTLTIQRTQQEDSAVYLCASSYQTGVEETQYFGPGTRLLVL.